The clone carrying this TCR beta chain occurred many times. Its antigen is unidentified. TCRdb fed the reads into MiXCR, producing one record per CDR3 protein. The table includes fewer than 550,000 distinct CDR3 sequences, about 11% detected once. These data are taken from a study of T cell repertoires in cytomegalovirus infection. In the study overall: Public TCR beta signatures provided an indication of both CMV infection and a matching HLA type.

CDR3 size: 14 residues. The germline V gene encodes CDR1 SEHNR and CDR2 FQNEAQ (reference sequence). V lost 5 bases and J lost 14, with 24 bases in between. General observations from the study: Carriage of CMV together with the relevant HLA was identifiable through cumulative public TCR beta family frequency. Across the ex vivo response, the dominant clonotypes were HLA-C-restricted CMV-specific TCR beta clonotypes.

Sample: PBMCs. This chain links TRBV7-9 with TRBJ1-1, with D tentatively TRBD1 (5 bases). The sequence was obtained from a human donor in good health (CMV status not recorded). Some clones in this sample may be carry-over from other donors' samples. The CDR3 DNA sequence: TGTGCCAGCAGCCCGGGGGAGCGGTCCGAGAGGGTGTTCTTT. Protein: CASSPGERSERVFF.